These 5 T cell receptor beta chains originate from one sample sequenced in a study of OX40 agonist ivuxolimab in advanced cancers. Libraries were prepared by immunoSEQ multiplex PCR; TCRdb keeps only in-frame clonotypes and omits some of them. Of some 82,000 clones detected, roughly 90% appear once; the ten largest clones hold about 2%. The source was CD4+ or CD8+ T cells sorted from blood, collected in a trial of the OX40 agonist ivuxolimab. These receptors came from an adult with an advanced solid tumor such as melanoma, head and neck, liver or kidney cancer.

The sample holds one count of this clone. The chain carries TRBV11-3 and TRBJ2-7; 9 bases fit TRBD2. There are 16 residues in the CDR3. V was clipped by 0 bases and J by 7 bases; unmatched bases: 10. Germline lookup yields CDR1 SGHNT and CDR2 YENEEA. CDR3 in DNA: TGTGCCAGCAGCTTAGAAGGGCTAGCGGGAACAAAGGAGCAGTACTTC. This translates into CASSLEGLAGTKEQYF.

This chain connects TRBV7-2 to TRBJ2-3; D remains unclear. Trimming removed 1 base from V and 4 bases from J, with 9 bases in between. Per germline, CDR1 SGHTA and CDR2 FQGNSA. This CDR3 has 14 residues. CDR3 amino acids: CASSLGRGADTQYF. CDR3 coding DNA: TGTGCCAGCAGCTTAGGAAGAGGAGCAGATACGCAGTATTTT. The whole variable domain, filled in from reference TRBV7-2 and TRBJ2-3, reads GAGVSQSPSNKVTEKGKDVELRCDPISGHTALYWYRQSLGQGLEFLIYFQGNSAPDKSGLPSDRFSAERTGGSVSTLTIQRTQQEDSAVYLCASSLGRGADTQYFGPGTRLTVL.

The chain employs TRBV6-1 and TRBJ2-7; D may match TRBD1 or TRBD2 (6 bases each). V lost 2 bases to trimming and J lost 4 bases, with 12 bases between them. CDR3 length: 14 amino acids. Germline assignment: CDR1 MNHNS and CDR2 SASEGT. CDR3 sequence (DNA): TGTGCCAGCAGTGAAACCGGGGGCATTTACGAGCAGTACTTC. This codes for CASSETGGIYEQYF.

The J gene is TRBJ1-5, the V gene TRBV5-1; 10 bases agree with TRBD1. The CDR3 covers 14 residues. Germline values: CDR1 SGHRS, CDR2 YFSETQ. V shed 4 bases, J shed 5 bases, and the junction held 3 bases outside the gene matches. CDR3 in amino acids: CASSAGTGDQPQHF. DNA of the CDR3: TGCGCCAGCAGCGCCGGGACAGGGGATCAGCCCCAGCATTTT. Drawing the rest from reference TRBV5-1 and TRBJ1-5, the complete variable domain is KAGVTQTPRYLIKTRGQQVTLSCSPISGHRSVSWYQQTPGQGLQFLFEYFSETQRNKGNFPGRFSGRQFSNSRSEMNVSTLELGDSALYLCASSAGTGDQPQHFGDGTRLSIL.

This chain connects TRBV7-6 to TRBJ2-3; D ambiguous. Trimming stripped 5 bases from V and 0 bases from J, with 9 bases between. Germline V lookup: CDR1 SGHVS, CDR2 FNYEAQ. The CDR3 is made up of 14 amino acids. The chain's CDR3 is CASSKTRSTDTQYF. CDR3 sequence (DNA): TGTGCCAGCAGCAAGACCCGAAGCACAGATACGCAGTATTTT.